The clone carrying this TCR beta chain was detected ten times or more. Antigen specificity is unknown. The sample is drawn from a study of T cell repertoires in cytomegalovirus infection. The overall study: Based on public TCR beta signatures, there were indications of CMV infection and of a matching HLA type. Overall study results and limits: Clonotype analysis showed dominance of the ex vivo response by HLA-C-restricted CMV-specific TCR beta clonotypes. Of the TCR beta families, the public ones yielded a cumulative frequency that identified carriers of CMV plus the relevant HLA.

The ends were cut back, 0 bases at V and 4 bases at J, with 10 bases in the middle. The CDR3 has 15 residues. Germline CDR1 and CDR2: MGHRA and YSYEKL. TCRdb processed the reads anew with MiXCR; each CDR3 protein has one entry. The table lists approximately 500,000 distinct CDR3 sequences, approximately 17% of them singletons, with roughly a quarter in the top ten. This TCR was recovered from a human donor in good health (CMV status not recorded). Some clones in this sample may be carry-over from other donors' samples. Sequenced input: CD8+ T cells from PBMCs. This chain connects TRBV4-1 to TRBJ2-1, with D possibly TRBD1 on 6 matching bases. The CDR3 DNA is TGCGCCAGCAGCCAAGATCCCGGACAGTACAATGAGCAGTTCTTC. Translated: CASSQDPGQYNEQFF.